This TCR beta chain was sequenced during a study of T cell responses to AZD1222 COVID-19 vaccine. The study's findings and limits: Elevations in Spike-specific TCR breadth and depth followed administration of two AZD1222 doses. At baseline, seropositivity was found in only a handful of AZD1222 recipients.

Comments on this clone: Its specificity is not known.

Germline V gene sequence: CDR1 MNHEY, CDR2 SVGAGI. V shed 0 bases and J shed 5 bases, with 7 bases lying between them. This CDR3 has 13 amino acids. Data came from immunoSEQ multiplex PCR; TCRdb stores just in-frame clones and leaves some out. The sample has tens of thousands of clones, 65% to 85% seen once. The sequence was obtained from an adult in good health. The source was peripheral blood, collected on day 0 of AZD1222 vaccination. The chain has TRBV6-5 and TRBJ2-5; D possibly uses TRBD1 or TRBD2 (5 bases each). This chain's CDR3 is CASSYSRGETQYF. DNA of the CDR3: TGTGCCAGCAGTTACTCGAGGGGCGAGACCCAGTACTTC.